A single sample gave rise to the 10 T cell receptor beta chains below, sequenced in a study of blood T cells in healthy people across ages. A second roughly 7 to 11 cycle PCR used barcoded and J-beta primers. TCRdb reprocessed the 5' RACE reads with MiXCR, giving one entry per CDR3 protein. The sample contains over a million distinct CDR3 sequences, under 45% of which appear only once. The source material was blood. These receptors came from an older woman in good health.

V gene TRBV20-1 combines with J gene TRBJ2-3; 8 positions agree with TRBD2. This CDR3 spans 15 amino acids. CDR1 and CDR2 (germline): DFQATT, SNEGSKA (reference sequence). V gave up 5 bases and J gave up 3 bases; unmatched junction bases: 10. In DNA form, the CDR3 reads TGCAGTGCTGAAGTAATGAGCGGGAGTACAGATACGCAGTATTTT. It codes for CSAEVMSGSTDTQYF.

The chain couples TRBV7-6 to TRBJ2-1; TRBD2 is a possible D gene (5 bases). Germline CDR1 SGHVS, CDR2 FNYEAQ. V was cut by 1 base and J by 1 base, with 14 bases left in between. The CDR3 runs to 17 residues. In DNA form, the CDR3 reads TGTGCCAGCAGCTTAGTCTCGGGTCGGAGGTCCTACAATGAGCAGTTCTTC. It translates to CASSLVSGRRSYNEQFF. The full variable domain, with the rest looked up from reference TRBV7-6 and TRBJ2-1, is GAGVSQSPRYKVTKRGQDVALRCDPISGHVSLYWYRQALGQGPEFLTYFNYEAQQDKSGLPNDRFSAERPEGSISTLTIQRTEQRDSAMYRCASSLVSGRRSYNEQFFGPGTRLTVL.

A few counts support this clonotype. The chain employs TRBV25-1 and TRBJ2-7; either TRBD1 or TRBD2 may supply D (5 bases each). Trimming cost V 2 bases and J 2 bases, with 7 bases left between them. Germline V gene data show CDR1 as MGHDK and CDR2 as SYGVNS. The CDR3 extends over 13 amino acids. CDR3 protein: CASSEGTPYEQYF. The CDR3 DNA follows: TGTGCCAGCAGTGAAGGGACCCCCTACGAGCAGTACTTC.

The rearrangement uses TRBV2 and TRBJ2-5, with a tentative D call TRBD2 (7 bases). CDR1 SNHLY and CDR2 FYNNEI come from the germline V gene. V shed 3 bases and J shed 4 bases, with 12 bases lying between them. The CDR3 is 14 amino acids. CDR3 coding DNA: TGTGCCAGCAGTGACAACAGGGAGGGAGAGACCCAGTACTTC. Translation: CASSDNREGETQYF.

On this clonotype itself: Germline and junction disagree at one end, which may indicate a read error. This chain connects TRBV29-1 to TRBJ1-2; no firm D call. The CDR3 consists of 14 residues. Germline CDR1 reads SQVTM; CDR2 reads ANQGSEA. CDR3 sequence reads: CSIEDPREAYGYTF. The CDR3 DNA sequence: TGCAGCATTGAAGATCCCCGAGAGGCCTATGGCTACACCTTC. Together with reference TRBV29-1 and TRBJ1-2, the CDR3 gives the full variable domain: SAVISQKPSRDICQRGTSLTIQCQVDSQVTMMFWYRQQPGQSLTLIATANQGSEATYESGFVIDKFPISRPNLTFSTLTVSNMSPEDSSIYLCSIEDPREAYGYTFGSGTRLTVV.

Turning to this clonotype: Possible read error: a much larger clone is one base away. The chain has TRBV29-1 and TRBJ2-4, with 8 bases identical to TRBD2. The germline gives CDR1 SQVTM, CDR2 ANQGSEA. The CDR3 length is 16 residues. CDR3 sequence reads: CCVEDRERELKNIQYF. CDR3 DNA: TGCTGCGTTGAAGATCGGGAGCGGGAGCTGAAAAACATTCAGTACTTC.

This chain links TRBV4-2 with TRBJ2-1; D may be TRBD2 (5 bases). The germline gives CDR1 LGHNA, CDR2 YNFKEQ. The CDR3 length is 14 residues. The V gene lost 3 bases and the J gene lost 6 bases, with 12 bases spanning the gap. CDR3 bases: TGTGCCAGCAGCCATCCTAACGCGGGCAATGAGCAGTTCTTC. Residues: CASSHPNAGNEQFF.

This rearrangement joins TRBV5-1 to TRBJ2-7; 12 bases agree with TRBD2. The ends lost 4 bases at V and 6 bases at J; junction bases unmatched: 8. The CDR3 loop spans 15 amino acids. The germline V gene has CDR1 SGHRS and CDR2 YFSETQ. CDR3 nucleotide sequence: TGCGCCAGCAGCCGGAGACTAGCGGGAGACGCCGAGCAGTACTTC. It yields the protein CASSRRLAGDAEQYF. Drawing the rest from reference TRBV5-1 and TRBJ2-7, the complete variable domain is KAGVTQTPRYLIKTRGQQVTLSCSPISGHRSVSWYQQTPGQGLQFLFEYFSETQRNKGNFPGRFSGRQFSNSRSEMNVSTLELGDSALYLCASSRRLAGDAEQYFGPGTRLTVT.

The sample holds a few counts of this clonotype. This chain uses TRBV4-1 with TRBJ2-1; D tentatively fits TRBD1 or TRBD2 (5 bases each). This CDR3 contains 16 residues. V lost 5 bases to trimming and J lost 3 bases, with 17 bases between them. Germline lookup yields CDR1 MGHRA and CDR2 YSYEKL. CDR3 amino acids: CASSKSGTHNYNEQFF. The CDR3 DNA reads TGCGCCAGCAGCAAAAGTGGGACGCATAACTACAATGAGCAGTTCTTC.

CDR3 sequence (DNA): TGCGCCAGCAGCTTGGTCAGCCTCAGAACCGGGGAGCTGTTTTTT. Residues: CASSLVSLRTGELFF. The V gene is TRBV5-1, the J gene TRBJ2-2; no clear D. The CDR3 totals 15 residues. V lost 0 bases, J lost 5 bases, and 11 bases lay in between. Per germline, CDR1 SGHRS and CDR2 YFSETQ. The full variable domain, in which reference TRBV5-1 and TRBJ2-2 provide the parts outside the CDR3, is KAGVTQTPRYLIKTRGQQVTLSCSPISGHRSVSWYQQTPGQGLQFLFEYFSETQRNKGNFPGRFSGRQFSNSRSEMNVSTLELGDSALYLCASSLVSLRTGELFFGEGSRLTVL.